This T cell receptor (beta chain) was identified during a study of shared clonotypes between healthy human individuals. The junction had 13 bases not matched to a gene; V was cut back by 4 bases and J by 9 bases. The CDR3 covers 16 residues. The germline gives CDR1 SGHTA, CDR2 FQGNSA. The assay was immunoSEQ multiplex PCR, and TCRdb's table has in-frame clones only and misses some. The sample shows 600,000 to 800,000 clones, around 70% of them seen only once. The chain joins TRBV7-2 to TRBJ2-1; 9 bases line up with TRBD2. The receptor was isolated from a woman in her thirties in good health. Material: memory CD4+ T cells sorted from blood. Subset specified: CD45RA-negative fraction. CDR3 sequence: CASSSRLAAEWSEQFF. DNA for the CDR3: TGTGCCAGCAGCTCAAGACTAGCGGCGGAATGGAGTGAGCAGTTCTTC. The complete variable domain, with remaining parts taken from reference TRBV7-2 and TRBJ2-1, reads GAGVSQSPSNKVTEKGKDVELRCDPISGHTALYWYRQSLGQGLEFLIYFQGNSAPDKSGLPSDRFSAERTGGSVSTLTIQRTQQEDSAVYLCASSSRLAAEWSEQFFGPGTRLTVL.